Following are 20 T cell receptor beta chains from one sample sequenced in a study of T cells of healthy individuals. TCRdb re-derived calls from the 5' RACE reads in MiXCR, one entry per CDR3 protein. The data show some 100,000 distinct CDR3 sequences, approximately 15% seen once. Source of these receptors: a human donor in good health.

The rearrangement links TRBV7-3 to TRBJ1-2; 9 nucleotides agree with TRBD1. There are 16 residues in the CDR3. J was trimmed by 7 bases and V by 2 bases; bases with no gene match: 11. Germline CDR1 and CDR2: SGHTA and FQGTGA. This chain's CDR3 is CASSLGSTGGRSGYTF. The CDR3 DNA sequence: TGTGCCAGCAGCTTAGGCTCCACAGGGGGCAGGAGTGGCTACACCTTC.

This clonotype turned up a few times. The gene calls are TRBV7-2 and TRBJ2-2; no clear D gene. The V gene lost 4 bases and the J gene lost 8 bases, with 11 bases spanning the gap. The CDR3 is made up of 13 amino acids. The germline V gene has CDR1 SGHTA and CDR2 FQGNSA. CDR3 DNA sequence: TGTGCCAGCAGCTCCACTATGGAGGGGGAGCTGTTTTTT. This gives the protein CASSSTMEGELFF.

This clonotype showed up just a few times. The gene calls are TRBV18 and TRBJ1-6; D unclear. Trimming removed 5 bases from V and 7 bases from J, with 6 bases in between. The CDR3 loop spans 12 amino acids. Germline loops: CDR1 KGHSH, CDR2 LQKENI. In nucleotides, the CDR3 is TGTGCCAGCTCATCGGCCAATTCACCCCTCCACTTT. It specifies CASSSANSPLHF.

In this sample, this clonotype turned up a few times. This rearrangement joins TRBV29-1 to TRBJ2-3; possible D gene TRBD1, 5 bases. Per the germline V gene, CDR1 is SQVTM and CDR2 is ANQGSEA. The V gene lost 0 bases and the J gene lost 5 bases, with 9 bases spanning the gap. The CDR3 totals 13 residues. This CDR3 reads CSVEDPRVDTQYF. CDR3 DNA: TGCAGCGTTGAAGATCCCAGGGTAGATACGCAGTATTTT.

This clonotype was detected many times. This rearrangement joins TRBV7-9 to TRBJ2-5; 7 bases match TRBD2. The CDR3 is made up of 12 amino acids. Losses at the gene ends were 10 bases for V and 4 bases for J; bases not matched to a gene: 6. Germline CDR1 reads SEHNR; CDR2 reads FQNEAQ (reference sequence). In DNA form, the CDR3 reads TGTGCCATCCCTGGCGGGGGAGAGACCCAGTACTTC. Its protein is CAIPGGGETQYF.

This clonotype was counted at least ten times. The J gene is TRBJ2-7, the V gene TRBV10-3; D is uncertain. Trimming cost V 6 bases and J 6 bases, with 12 bases left between them. This CDR3 contains 12 residues. Germline CDR1 reads ENHRY; CDR2 reads SYGVKD. The CDR3 DNA reads as TGTGCCATCAGGGGTGACGAGTCCGAGCAGTACTTC. It yields the protein CAIRGDESEQYF.

At least ten counts were recorded for this clonotype. The rearrangement uses TRBV6-4 and TRBJ1-1; D is ambiguous. The CDR3 has 13 amino acids. V dropped 5 bases and J dropped 5 bases, with 12 bases sitting between them. Germline V gene lookup returns CDR1 MRHNA and CDR2 SNTAGT. CDR3 nucleotides: TGTGCCAGCAGTTCTGGGAGAGGGACTGAAGCTTTCTTT. It specifies CASSSGRGTEAFF.

This clonotype was observed at least ten times. This sequence joins TRBV18 and TRBJ2-3; TRBD2 agrees at 8 bases. Germline loops: CDR1 KGHSH, CDR2 LQKENI. CDR3 length equals 16 residues. With V trimmed by 2 bases and J by 0 bases, 4 bases remained unmatched. Here the CDR3 DNA reads TGTGCCAGCTCACCAATGGTAGCGGGAAGCACAGATACGCAGTATTTT. Protein product: CASSPMVAGSTDTQYF.

This clonotype was counted between two and nine times. The V and J genes are TRBV20-1 and TRBJ2-5, with D tentatively TRBD2 (7 bases). In germline, CDR1 is DFQATT, CDR2 SNEGSKA (reference sequence). The CDR3 has 14 residues. V was cut by 1 base and J by 5 bases, with 14 bases left in between. The CDR3 region is CSARAGGQEETQYF. CDR3 sequence (DNA): TGCAGTGCTAGAGCGGGGGGCCAGGAGGAGACCCAGTACTTC.

The rearrangement joins TRBV27 to TRBJ2-5; D unclear. Germline V gene lookup returns CDR1 MNHEY and CDR2 SMNVEV (reference sequence). This CDR3 has 14 amino acids. Trimming removed 6 bases from V and 9 bases from J, with 20 bases in between. CDR3 region: CASSLKPESLAQYF. CDR3 nucleotides: TGTGCCAGCAGCTTAAAACCCGAATCCTTGGCCCAGTACTTC.

This chain joins TRBV5-6 and TRBJ2-7; maybe TRBD1 (6 bases). V shed 4 bases and J shed 5 bases, with 19 bases lying between them. The CDR3 extends over 15 amino acids. Germline V gene lookup returns CDR1 SGHDT and CDR2 YYEEEE. CDR3 nucleotides: TGTGCCAGCAGCCAGAAACAGGGAAGAAAGGACGAGCAGTACTTC. This encodes CASSQKQGRKDEQYF.

This clonotype appeared many times. V gene TRBV20-1 combines with J gene TRBJ1-2; D perhaps matches TRBD1 (5 bases). V lost 3 bases and J lost 4, with 9 bases in between. This CDR3 comprises 12 residues. From germline, CDR1 is DFQATT and CDR2 SNEGSKA (reference sequence). The CDR3 sequence is CSASLGVYGYTF. CDR3 nucleotides: TGCAGTGCTAGTTTAGGGGTCTATGGCTACACCTTC.

This clonotype appeared many times. This chain uses TRBV7-3 with TRBJ2-2; D unresolved. The CDR3 is 16 amino acids. CDR1 and CDR2 from the germline V gene are SGHTA and FQGTGA. The V and J ends lost 5 bases and 3 bases respectively, with 16 bases between them. The CDR3 nucleotides are TGTGCCAGCAGCCCCCTCGGTCCTCCTTACACCGGGGAGCTGTTTTTT. It translates to CASSPLGPPYTGELFF. Variable domain in full (rest from reference TRBV7-3 and TRBJ2-2): GAGVSQTPSNKVTEKGKYVELRCDPISGHTALYWYRQSLGQGPEFLIYFQGTGAADDSGLPNDRFFAVRPEGSVSTLKIQRTERGDSAVYLCASSPLGPPYTGELFFGEGSRLTVL.

The chain recombines TRBV4-2 with TRBJ2-7; TRBD2 might be the D (6 bases). Trimming stripped 5 bases from V and 0 bases from J, with 17 bases between. The CDR3 runs to 16 residues. The germline CDR1 and CDR2 sequences are LGHNA and YNFKEQ. CDR3 loop: CASSGPMRGISYEQYF. The CDR3 nucleotides read TGTGCCAGCAGCGGACCTATGCGGGGAATCTCCTACGAGCAGTACTTC.

The chain couples TRBV27 to TRBJ2-3, with 7 bases aligning to TRBD1. The germline CDR1 and CDR2 sequences are MNHEY and SMNVEV (reference sequence). Trimming removed 5 bases from V and 1 base from J; junction bases left unmatched: 6. The CDR3 spans 15 residues. The DNA of the CDR3 is TGTGCCAGCAGTCAACAGGGGTGGGGCACAGATACGCAGTATTTT. This encodes CASSQQGWGTDTQYF.

This clonotype showed up just once. V gene TRBV7-9 combines with J gene TRBJ2-6; TRBD1 might be the D (6 bases). V was trimmed by 0 bases and J by 0 bases, leaving 6 bases between them. Germline CDR1 SEHNR, CDR2 FQNEAQ (reference sequence). CDR3 length: 16 amino acids. The CDR3 region has the DNA TGTGCCAGCAGCTTAGCGGGGGCCTCTGGGGCCAACGTCCTGACTTTC. It specifies CASSLAGASGANVLTF.

In nucleotides, the CDR3 is TGTGCCAGCAGCCCAGGCACCTCAACTAATGAAAAACTGTTTTTT. Translating it yields CASSPGTSTNEKLFF. V and J are TRBV6-1 and TRBJ1-4; D gene uncertain. In germline, CDR1 is MNHNS, CDR2 SASEGT. CDR3 length: 15 residues. Trimming took off 6 bases at V and 0 bases at J, with 11 bases between the two ends.

This clonotype was found many times. This sequence joins TRBV4-3 and TRBJ2-3; 10 bases match TRBD1. CDR3 size: 15 residues. Losses at the gene ends were 6 bases for V and 4 bases for J; bases not matched to a gene: 7. Germline loops: CDR1 LGHNA, CDR2 YSLEER. Here the CDR3 DNA reads TGCGCCAGCAGTCACCGGGACAGGGGCTCAGATACGCAGTATTTT. Protein product: CASSHRDRGSDTQYF.

This clonotype was found once. The conserved closing phenylalanine or tryptophan is absent in this CDR3, likely reflecting a read error. The chain joins TRBV2 to TRBJ2-1; D not certain. V gave up 8 bases and J gave up 5 bases, with 13 bases separating them. CDR3 length: 13 amino acids. Looked up from germline, CDR1 is SNHLY and CDR2 is FYNNEI. The chain's CDR3 is CASGLRPDNEQFI. The CDR3 region has the DNA TGTGCCAGCGGCCTCCGCCCGGACAATGAGCAGTTCATC.

This clonotype was detected once. V is TRBV7-2 and J is TRBJ2-3; D possibly uses TRBD1 or TRBD2 (5 bases each). The ends were cut back, 6 bases at V and 2 bases at J, with 18 bases in the middle. Germline values: CDR1 SGHTA, CDR2 FQGNSA. This CDR3 is built from 16 residues. The CDR3 reads CASSSFRGAITDTQYF. In nucleotides, the CDR3 is TGTGCCAGCAGTTCATTCCGAGGGGCTATCACAGATACGCAGTATTTT.